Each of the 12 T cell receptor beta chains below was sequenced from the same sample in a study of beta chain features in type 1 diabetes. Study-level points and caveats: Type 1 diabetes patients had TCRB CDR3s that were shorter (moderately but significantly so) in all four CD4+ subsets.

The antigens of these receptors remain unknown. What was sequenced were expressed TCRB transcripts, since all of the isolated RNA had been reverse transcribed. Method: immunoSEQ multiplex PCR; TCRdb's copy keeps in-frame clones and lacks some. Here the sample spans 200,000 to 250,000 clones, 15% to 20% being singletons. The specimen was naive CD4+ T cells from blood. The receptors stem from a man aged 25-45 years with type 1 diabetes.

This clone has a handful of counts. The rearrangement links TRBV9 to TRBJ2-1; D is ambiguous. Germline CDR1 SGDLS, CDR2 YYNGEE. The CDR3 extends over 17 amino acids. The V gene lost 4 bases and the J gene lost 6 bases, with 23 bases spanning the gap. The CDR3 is CASSILGGGLRSNEQFF. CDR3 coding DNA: TGTGCCAGCAGCATACTTGGTGGTGGGCTCAGGTCCAATGAGCAGTTCTTC. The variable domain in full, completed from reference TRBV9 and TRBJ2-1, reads DSGVTQTPKHLITATGQRVTLRCSPRSGDLSVYWYQQSLDQGLQFLIQYYNGEERAKGNILERFSAQQFPDLHSELNLSSLELGDSALYFCASSILGGGLRSNEQFFGPGTRLTVL.

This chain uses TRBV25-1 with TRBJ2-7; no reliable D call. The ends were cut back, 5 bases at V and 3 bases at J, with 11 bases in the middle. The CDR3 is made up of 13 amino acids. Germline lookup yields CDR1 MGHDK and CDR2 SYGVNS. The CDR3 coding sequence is TGTGCCAGCAGTTACGGCGCGGTCTACGAGCAGTACTTC. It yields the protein CASSYGAVYEQYF.

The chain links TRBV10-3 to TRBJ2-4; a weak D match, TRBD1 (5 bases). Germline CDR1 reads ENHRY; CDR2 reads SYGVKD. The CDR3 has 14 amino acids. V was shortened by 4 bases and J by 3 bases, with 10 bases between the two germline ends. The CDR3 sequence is CAISGGADKNIQYF. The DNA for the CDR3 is TGTGCCATCAGTGGTGGGGCCGACAAAAACATTCAGTACTTC.

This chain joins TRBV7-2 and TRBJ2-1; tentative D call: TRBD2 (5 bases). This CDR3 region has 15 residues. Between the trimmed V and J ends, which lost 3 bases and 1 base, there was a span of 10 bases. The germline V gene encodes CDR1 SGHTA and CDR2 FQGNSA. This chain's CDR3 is CASSLASLSYNEQFF. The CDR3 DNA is TGTGCCAGCAGCTTGGCTAGCTTATCCTACAATGAGCAGTTCTTC.

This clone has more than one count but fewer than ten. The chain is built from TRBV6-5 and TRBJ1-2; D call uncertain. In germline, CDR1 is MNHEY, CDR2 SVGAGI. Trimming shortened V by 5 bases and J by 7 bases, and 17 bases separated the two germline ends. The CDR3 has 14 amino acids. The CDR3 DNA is TGTGCCAGCAGTCCAGCCCCGGGAATAGGTGGCTACACCTTC. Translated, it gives CASSPAPGIGGYTF.

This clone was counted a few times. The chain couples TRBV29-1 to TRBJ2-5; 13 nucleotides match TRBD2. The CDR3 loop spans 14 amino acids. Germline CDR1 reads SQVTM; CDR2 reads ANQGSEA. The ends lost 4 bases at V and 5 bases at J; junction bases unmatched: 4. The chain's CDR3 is CSVAGLAGMETQYF. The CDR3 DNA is TGCAGCGTTGCGGGACTAGCGGGAATGGAGACCCAGTACTTC.

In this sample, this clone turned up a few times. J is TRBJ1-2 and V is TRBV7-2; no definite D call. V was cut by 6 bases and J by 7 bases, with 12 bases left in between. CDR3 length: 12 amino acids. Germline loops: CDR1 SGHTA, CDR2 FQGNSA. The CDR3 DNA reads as TGTGCCAGCAGGCTAGCTGATCCTGGCTACACCTTC. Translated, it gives CASRLADPGYTF.

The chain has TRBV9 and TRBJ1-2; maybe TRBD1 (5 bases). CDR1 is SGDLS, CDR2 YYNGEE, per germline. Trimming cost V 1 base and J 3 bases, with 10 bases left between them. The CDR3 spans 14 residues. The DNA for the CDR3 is TGTGCCAGCAGCGTACGGGGACGTGACTATGGCTACACCTTC. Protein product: CASSVRGRDYGYTF.

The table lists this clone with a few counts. The chain's CDR3 is CASSSGQGDGELFF. The CDR3 region has the DNA TGTGCCAGCAGTTCAGGACAGGGGGACGGGGAGCTGTTTTTT. The chain is built from TRBV2 and TRBJ2-2; 10 bases match TRBD1. The V segment lost 5 bases and the J segment 7 bases; nucleotides outside the gene matches: 4. Germline V gene data show CDR1 as SNHLY and CDR2 as FYNNEI. This CDR3 comprises 14 residues.

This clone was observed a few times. CDR3 in amino acids: CASSQSAGLAGNNTDTQYF. Here the CDR3 DNA reads TGCGCCAGCAGTCAATCTGCAGGACTAGCGGGCAATAACACAGATACGCAGTATTTT. The rearrangement uses TRBV23-1 and TRBJ2-3, with 11 nucleotides matching TRBD2. TRBV23-1 is known as an ORF, though its function is uncertain. V shed 0 bases, J shed 2 bases, and the junction held 10 bases outside the gene matches. This CDR3 is 19 amino acids long.

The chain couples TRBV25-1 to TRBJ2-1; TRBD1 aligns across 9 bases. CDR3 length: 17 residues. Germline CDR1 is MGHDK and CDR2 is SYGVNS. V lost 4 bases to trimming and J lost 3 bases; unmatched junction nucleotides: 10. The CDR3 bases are TGTGCCAGCAGTGCCCTCATAGACAGGGGGAGCTACAATGAGCAGTTCTTC. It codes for CASSALIDRGSYNEQFF.

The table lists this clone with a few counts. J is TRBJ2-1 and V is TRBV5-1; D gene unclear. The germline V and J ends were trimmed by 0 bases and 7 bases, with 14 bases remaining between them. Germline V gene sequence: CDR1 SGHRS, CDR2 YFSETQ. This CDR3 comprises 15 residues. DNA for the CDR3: TGCGCCAGCAGCTTGGCCCTGGGTCCTCAGAATGAGCAGTTCTTC. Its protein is CASSLALGPQNEQFF.